In its sample, the clone carrying this T cell receptor (beta chain) was seen once. Its antigen is unknown. These data belong to a study of T cell responses to AZD1222 COVID-19 vaccine. Findings of the study overall: There were vaccine-associated CD4 TCRs across spike, dominant at 160-218 and 743-854. After the peak T cell response, and only then, were repertoires sampled.

Per the germline V gene, CDR1 is SGHTA and CDR2 is FQGNSA. CDR3 size: 14 residues. Between the trimmed V and J ends, which lost 5 bases and 1 base, there was a span of 11 bases. Generated by immunoSEQ multiplex PCR, the TCRdb table keeps only in-frame clones and is missing some. Counted here are about 100,000 clones, around 91% occurring once; the ten biggest clones make up around 20%. The rearrangement links TRBV7-2 to TRBJ1-1; weak D call: TRBD1 (6 bases). The sequence came from an adult in good health. The specimen was peripheral blood, collected on day 0 of AZD1222 vaccination. The CDR3 sequence is CASSLTGPNTEAFF. In DNA, the CDR3 is TGTGCCAGCAGCCTTACAGGGCCGAACACTGAAGCTTTCTTT. Variable domain in full (rest from reference TRBV7-2 and TRBJ1-1): GAGVSQSPSNKVTEKGKDVELRCDPISGHTALYWYRQSLGQGLEFLIYFQGNSAPDKSGLPSDRFSAERTGGSVSTLTIQRTQQEDSAVYLCASSLTGPNTEAFFGQGTRLTVV.